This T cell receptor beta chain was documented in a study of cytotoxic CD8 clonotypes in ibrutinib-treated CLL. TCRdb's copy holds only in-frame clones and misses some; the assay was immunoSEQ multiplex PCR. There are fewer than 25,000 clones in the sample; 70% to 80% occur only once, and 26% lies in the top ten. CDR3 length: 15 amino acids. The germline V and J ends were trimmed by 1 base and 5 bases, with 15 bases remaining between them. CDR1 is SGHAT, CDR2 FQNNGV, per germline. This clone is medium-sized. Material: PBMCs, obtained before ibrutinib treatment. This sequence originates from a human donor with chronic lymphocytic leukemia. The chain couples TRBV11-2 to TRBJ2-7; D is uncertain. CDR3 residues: CASSLGGNTGHEQYF. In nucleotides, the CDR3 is TGTGCCAGCAGCTTAGGGGGAAATACCGGTCACGAGCAGTACTTC.